This entry describes one T cell receptor (beta chain). Only one count was recorded for this clone. Its antigen remains undetermined. Nothing much larger sits one base from this clone, and base qualities are not available. These data originate in a study of blood T cell repertoires in COVID-19 (dated by TCRdb to 2019 to 2021). About the full investigation: Collaborator samples came from the United States, Italy and Spain and covered acute and convalescent phases of COVID-19. The prospective study material was composed of cDNA or gDNA derived from T cells, B-cell-depleted T cells, or PBMCs. The dataset comprised deeply sampled blood TCRbeta repertoires from subjects exposed to, actively infected with, or recovered from COVID-19. A freely available public database, intended as a resource for researchers studying the immune response to SARS-CoV-2, is where the repertoires were released. Samples were obtained from the ongoing ImmuneRACE study (first 160 participants) and from some 1,300 subjects provided by 6 global collaborators. A de-identified subject ID, COVID-19 status, age in years and sex were almost always included in the sample metadata. Where HLA class I and class II types were available, the types were taken from metadata supplied by the sample provider, not from assay-based typing.

The research as a whole found: The quantity of clinical and demographic metadata differed by source and by participant and was supplied without curation.

V is cut back by 2 bases and J by 4 bases, with 9 bases in the junction unmatched. Via the germline V gene (reference sequence), CDR1 is LGHDT and CDR2 YNNKEL. Including the terminal cysteine and phenylalanine, the CDR3 comprises 16 residues. The entry retains the CDR3 DNA only, 48 bases that are in frame from base 1. One collaborating source in Seattle enrolled patients during active infection and followed them longitudinally through the course of disease. Whole blood was collected in K2EDTA tubes by collaborating institutions according to the institutions' own protocols. Collaborator samples were shipped for TCRbeta analysis as frozen whole blood, isolated PBMCs, or DNA extracted from either sample type. TCRbeta CDR3 regions were amplified from genomic DNA by means of the immunoSEQ Assay, a bias-controlled multiplex PCR. From the authors' description of their analysis: Nucleated cell counts per sample were estimated from amplification of reference gene primers within the assay. Sequence reads were collapsed and filtered to measure the absolute abundance of every unique TCRbeta CDR3 rearrangement. For each sample, productive Simpson clonality was calculated as the square root of Simpson's diversity index over productive rearrangements. TCRdb retrieved this table from immuneACCESS and kept in-frame rearrangements only. Not all clones are present; in checked studies, unresolved V genes account for under half, and no reason is known for the remainder. The DNA was the basis for D and trimming; V, J and clone size are from that table. The sample table holds about 250,000 clones, of which roughly 88% were seen once. 5.5% to 6.5% of the sample is taken by the ten largest.

Recombination joined TRBV3-1 (or the pseudogene TRBV3-2) with TRBJ1-2, and TRBD1 aligns with 8 junction nucleotides. The receptor was derived from a woman older than 75 with COVID-19, enrolled during active disease. The sequenced sample consisted of peripheral blood. The CDR3 reads CASSQTTGTGVYGYTF. Read as DNA, the sequence is TGTGCCAGCAGCCAAACAACCGGGACAGGAGTCTATGGCTACACCTTC.